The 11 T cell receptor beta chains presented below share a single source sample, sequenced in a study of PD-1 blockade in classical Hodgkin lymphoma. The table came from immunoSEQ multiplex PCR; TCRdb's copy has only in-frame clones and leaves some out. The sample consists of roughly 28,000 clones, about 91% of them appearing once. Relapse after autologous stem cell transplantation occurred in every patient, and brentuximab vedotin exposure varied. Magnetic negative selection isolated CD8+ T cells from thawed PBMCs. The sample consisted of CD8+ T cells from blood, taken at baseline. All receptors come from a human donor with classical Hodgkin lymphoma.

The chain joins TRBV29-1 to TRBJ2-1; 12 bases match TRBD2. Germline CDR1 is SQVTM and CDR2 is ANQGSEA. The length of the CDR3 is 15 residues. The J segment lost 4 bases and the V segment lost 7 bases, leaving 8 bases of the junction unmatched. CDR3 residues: CSAKGLAGRYNEQFF. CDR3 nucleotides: TGCAGCGCCAAAGGACTAGCGGGGCGGTACAATGAGCAGTTCTTC.

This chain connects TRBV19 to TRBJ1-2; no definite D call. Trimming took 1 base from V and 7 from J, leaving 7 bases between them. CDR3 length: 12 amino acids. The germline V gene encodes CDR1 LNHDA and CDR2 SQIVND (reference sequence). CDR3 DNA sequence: TGTGCCAGTAGTATAGGGGCGGCTGGCTACACCTTC. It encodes CASSIGAAGYTF.

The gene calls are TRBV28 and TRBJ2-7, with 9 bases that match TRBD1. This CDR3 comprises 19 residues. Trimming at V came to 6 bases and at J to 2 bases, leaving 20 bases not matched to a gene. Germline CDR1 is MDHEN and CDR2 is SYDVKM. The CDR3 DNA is TGTGCCAGCAGCCCTACCCTCGGGACAGGGCGTTGGAAGCCCTACGAGCAGTACTTC. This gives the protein CASSPTLGTGRWKPYEQYF. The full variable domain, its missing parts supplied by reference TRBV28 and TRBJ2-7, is DVKVTQSSRYLVKRTGEKVFLECVQDMDHENMFWYRQDPGLGLRLIYFSYDVKMKEKGDIPEGYSVSREKKERFSLILESASTNQTSMYLCASSPTLGTGRWKPYEQYFGPGTRLTVT.

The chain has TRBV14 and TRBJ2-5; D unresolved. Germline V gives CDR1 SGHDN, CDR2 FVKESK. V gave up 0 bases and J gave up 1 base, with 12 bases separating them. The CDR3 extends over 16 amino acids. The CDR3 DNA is TGTGCCAGCAGCCAAGATGAGAGCCATACCCAAGAGACCCAGTACTTC. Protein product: CASSQDESHTQETQYF. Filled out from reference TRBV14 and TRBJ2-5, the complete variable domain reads EAGVTQFPSHSVIEKGQTVTLRCDPISGHDNLYWYRRVMGKEIKFLLHFVKESKQDESGMPNNRFLAERTGGTYSTLKVQPAELEDSGVYFCASSQDESHTQETQYFGPGTRLLVL.

The CDR3 coding sequence is TGTGCCAGCAGCGGGAATGACAGGGGCGATGAAAAACTGTTTTTT. Amino acids: CASSGNDRGDEKLFF. The chain carries TRBV9 and TRBJ1-4; 8 nucleotides agree with TRBD1. The CDR3 consists of 15 residues. V shed 3 bases and J 6 bases; nucleotides not matched to a gene: 7. Looked up from germline, CDR1 is SGDLS and CDR2 is YYNGEE.

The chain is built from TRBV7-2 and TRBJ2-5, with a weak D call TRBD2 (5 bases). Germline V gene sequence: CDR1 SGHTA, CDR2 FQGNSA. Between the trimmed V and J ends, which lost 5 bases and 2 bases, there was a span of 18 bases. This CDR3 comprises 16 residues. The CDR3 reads CASSGFESGPQETQYF. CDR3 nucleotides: TGTGCCAGCAGCGGCTTCGAAAGCGGCCCGCAAGAGACCCAGTACTTC. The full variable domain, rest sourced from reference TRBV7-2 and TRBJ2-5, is GAGVSQSPSNKVTEKGKDVELRCDPISGHTALYWYRQSLGQGLEFLIYFQGNSAPDKSGLPSDRFSAERTGGSVSTLTIQRTQQEDSAVYLCASSGFESGPQETQYFGPGTRLLVL.

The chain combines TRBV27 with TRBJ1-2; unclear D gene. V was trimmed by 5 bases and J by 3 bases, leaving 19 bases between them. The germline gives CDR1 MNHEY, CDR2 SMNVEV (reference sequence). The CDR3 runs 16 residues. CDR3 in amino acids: CASSPGPPANDYGYTF. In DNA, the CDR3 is TGTGCCAGCAGTCCCGGGCCTCCCGCGAACGACTATGGCTACACCTTC.

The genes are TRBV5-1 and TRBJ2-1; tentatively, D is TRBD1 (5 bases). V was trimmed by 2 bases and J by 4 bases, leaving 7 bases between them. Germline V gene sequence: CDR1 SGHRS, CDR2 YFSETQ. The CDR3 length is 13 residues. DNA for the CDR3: TGCGCCAGCAGCTTCGACAGATACAATGAGCAGTTCTTC. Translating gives CASSFDRYNEQFF.

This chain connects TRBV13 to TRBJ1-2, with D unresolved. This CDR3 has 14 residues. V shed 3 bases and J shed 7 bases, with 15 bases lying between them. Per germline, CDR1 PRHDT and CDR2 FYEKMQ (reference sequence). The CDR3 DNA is TGTGCCAGCAGCTTCCGGAGTGGTTCGGGTGGCTACACCTTC. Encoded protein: CASSFRSGSGGYTF.

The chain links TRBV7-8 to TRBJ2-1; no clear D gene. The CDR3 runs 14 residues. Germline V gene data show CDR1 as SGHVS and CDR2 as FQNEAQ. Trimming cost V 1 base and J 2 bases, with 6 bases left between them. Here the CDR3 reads CASSLVGTYNEQFF. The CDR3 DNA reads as TGTGCCAGCAGCTTAGTGGGAACCTACAATGAGCAGTTCTTC.

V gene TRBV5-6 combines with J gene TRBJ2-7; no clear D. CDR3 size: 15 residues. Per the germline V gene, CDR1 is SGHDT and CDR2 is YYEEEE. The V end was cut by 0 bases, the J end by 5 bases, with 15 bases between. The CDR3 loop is CASSLEITGSHEQYF. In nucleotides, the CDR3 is TGTGCCAGCAGCTTGGAGATCACTGGTTCCCACGAGCAGTACTTC.